This TCR beta chain was sequenced during a study of breast tumors, draining lymph nodes, adjacent tissues. General study findings and limits: Compared with basal-like, luminal-like tumors shared significantly more repertoire with nontumor tissue.

TCRdb reprocessed the multiplex PCR reads via MiXCR and lists one record per CDR3 protein. This sample yields over 10,000 distinct CDR3 sequences, of which about 50% are seen a single time; 41% belongs to the top ten. Per germline, CDR1 MNHEY and CDR2 SVGAGI. The length of the CDR3 is 13 residues. This clonotype was observed once. The antigen is not known. A junction end diverges from the germline sequence, so it may reflect a read error. The chain is built from TRBV6-5 and TRBJ1-6; the match to TRBD1 covers 9 bases. The TCR sequence derives from a female donor with breast cancer. Some clones in this sample may be carry-over from other donors' samples. The sample taken for sequencing was tumor-adjacent breast tissue. DNA for the CDR3: TGTGCCAGCAGTTACCAGACAGGGGGGTTGACGCGATTT. Its translation: CASSYQTGGLTRF.